One and the same sample provided the 15 T cell receptor beta chains below, sequenced in a study of CD8+ T cells in alopecia areata. Extracted RNA was reverse transcribed into cDNA, the sequencing template. The assay was immunoSEQ multiplex PCR, and TCRdb's table has in-frame clones only and misses some. This repertoire shows about 42,000 clones, 55% to 75% found once; its top ten account for over 20%. The treatment is: oral pan-JAK inhibitor, 5-10 mg twice daily. Sequencing used CD8+ T cells sorted from blood, obtained at week 4, from a patient treated with tofacitinib. Receptors originate from a human donor with alopecia areata.

This chain uses TRBV5-6 with TRBJ2-2, with 7 bases fitting TRBD2. The CDR3 contains 16 residues. With 9 bases clipped from V and 2 bases from J, the junction kept 13 bases outside the gene matches. The germline gives CDR1 SGHDT, CDR2 YYEEEE. CDR3 nucleotides: TGTGCCACCCGGCTTCGGGGCGGGGGAAACACCGGGGAGCTGTTTTTT. As protein: CATRLRGGGNTGELFF.

The chain uses TRBV19 and TRBJ1-6; D might be TRBD1 (6 bases). This CDR3 region has 15 residues. Trimming took 5 bases from V and 6 from J, leaving 14 bases between them. Germline CDR1 LNHDA, CDR2 SQIVND (reference sequence). CDR3 sequence (DNA): TGTGCCAGTAGTCTCTCCGGGACAAGTAATTCACCCCTCCACTTT. Its translation is CASSLSGTSNSPLHF.

A word on this clone: The junction shows a germline mismatch at one end, possibly a read error. The chain recombines TRBV30 with TRBJ2-7; D possibly corresponds to TRBD2 (5 bases). This CDR3 is built from 12 residues. Germline CDR1 is GTSNPN and CDR2 is SVGIG (reference sequence). In nucleotides, the CDR3 is TGTGGCTGGTCTCGGGGTGCAAACGAGCAGTACTTC. It specifies CGWSRGANEQYF. Drawing the rest from reference TRBV30 and TRBJ2-7, the complete variable domain is SQTIHQWPATLVQPVGSPLSLECTVEGTSNPNLYWYRQAAGRGLQLLFYSVGIGQISSEVPQNLSASRPQDRQFILSSKKLLLSDSGFYLCGWSRGANEQYFGPGTRLTVT.

The V and J genes are TRBV6-6 and TRBJ2-1; 7 positions agree with TRBD1. V lost 6 bases, J lost 7 bases, and 15 bases stayed unmatched. This CDR3 is 16 amino acids long. Looked up from germline, CDR1 is MNHNY and CDR2 is SVGAGI (reference sequence). In nucleotides, the CDR3 is TGTGCCAGCAGCTCGGGACAGATCCCTCGGATGAATGAGCAGTTCTTC. Residues: CASSSGQIPRMNEQFF.

This clone has just a few counts. This specimen includes other DNA sequences encoding the same CDR3. CDR3 coding DNA: TGCAGCGTTGTCGATCGGGACTCCTACGAGCAGTACTTC. It translates to CSVVDRDSYEQYF. The V and J genes are TRBV29-1 and TRBJ2-7, with D maybe TRBD2 (5 bases). This CDR3 is built from 13 residues. CDR1 is SQVTM and CDR2 is ANQGSEA in the germline V gene. V shed 4 bases and J shed 0 bases, with 10 bases lying between them.

This rearrangement joins TRBV29-1 to TRBJ2-6, with TRBD2 matching 7 bases. With 4 bases clipped from V and 0 bases from J, the junction kept 9 bases outside the gene matches. Germline lookup yields CDR1 SQVTM and CDR2 ANQGSEA. The CDR3 loop spans 17 amino acids. The chain's CDR3 is CSVVGGTEGSGANVLTF. The CDR3, as DNA: TGCAGCGTTGTGGGGGGGACTGAAGGCTCTGGGGCCAACGTCCTGACTTTC. The variable domain in full, completed from reference TRBV29-1 and TRBJ2-6, reads SAVISQKPSRDICQRGTSLTIQCQVDSQVTMMFWYRQQPGQSLTLIATANQGSEATYESGFVIDKFPISRPNLTFSTLTVSNMSPEDSSIYLCSVVGGTEGSGANVLTFGAGSRLTVL.

The chain uses TRBV6-4 and TRBJ1-6; D is perhaps TRBD1 (5 bases). V was pared by 8 bases and J by 13 bases, with 18 bases between. Germline V gene data show CDR1 as MRHNA and CDR2 as SNTAGT. This CDR3 spans 13 amino acids. CDR3 loop: CASSRDEGSPLHF. In DNA, the CDR3 is TGTGCCAGCTCCCGGGACGAAGGGAGTCCCCTCCACTTT.

V is TRBV29-1 and J is TRBJ2-7; D not resolved. Germline V gene lookup returns CDR1 SQVTM and CDR2 ANQGSEA. This CDR3 has 13 amino acids. V shed 6 bases and J shed 3 bases, with 15 bases lying between them. The CDR3 protein is CSVTDKEDYEQYF. In DNA, the CDR3 is TGCAGCGTCACAGACAAGGAAGACTACGAGCAGTACTTC.

V usage is TRBV6-5 and J usage is TRBJ1-2; D unclear. V was clipped by 6 bases and J by 6 bases, with 14 bases between them. The CDR3 is 13 amino acids. Germline-derived CDR1 and CDR2 are MNHEY and SVGAGI. The chain's CDR3 is CASSLRQADGYTF. CDR3 nucleotide sequence: TGTGCCAGCAGCCTTAGGCAGGCTGATGGCTACACCTTC.

This chain uses TRBV29-1 with TRBJ2-7; D perhaps matches TRBD2 (5 bases). The V end was cut by 5 bases, the J end by 3 bases, with 11 bases between. Germline V CDR1 and CDR2: SQVTM, ANQGSEA. This CDR3 contains 12 residues. The CDR3 here is CSVWAGSYEQYF. The CDR3 DNA reads TGCAGCGTTTGGGCGGGTAGCTACGAGCAGTACTTC.

The CDR3: CASSPGAGQGLYEQFF. Written as DNA, the CDR3 is TGTGCCAGCAGCCCAGGGGCGGGACAGGGTCTCTATGAGCAGTTCTTC. J is TRBJ2-1 and V is TRBV5-6; 9 bases align to TRBD1. Losses at the gene ends were 4 bases for V and 8 bases for J; bases not matched to a gene: 13. The germline V gene encodes CDR1 SGHDT and CDR2 YYEEEE. The CDR3 is 16 amino acids.

The chain uses TRBV25-1 and TRBJ2-1, with 10 bases aligning to TRBD1. The CDR3 is 14 amino acids. Germline CDR1 and CDR2: MGHDK and SYGVNS. With 7 bases clipped from V and 5 bases from J, the junction kept 5 bases outside the gene matches. CDR3 sequence: CASMRQGANNEQFF. CDR3 sequence (DNA): TGTGCCAGCATGAGACAGGGGGCTAACAATGAGCAGTTCTTC.

The CDR3 nucleotides are TGCGCCAGCAGCCCCACACTAGAGGCCGGGGAGCTGTTTTTT. This gives the protein CASSPTLEAGELFF. The chain couples TRBV4-1 to TRBJ2-2, with D possibly TRBD2 on 5 matching bases. V lost 4 bases, J lost 6 bases, and 12 bases lay in between. The CDR3 is 14 residues long. Germline-derived CDR1 and CDR2 are MGHRA and YSYEKL.

In nucleotides, the CDR3 is TGTGCCAGCAGCTTGGACGGAACCTACGAGCAGTACTTC. This codes for CASSLDGTYEQYF. The chain links TRBV5-6 to TRBJ2-7, with D unclear. Between the trimmed V and J ends, which lost 0 bases and 2 bases, there was a span of 6 bases. This CDR3 spans 13 amino acids. Germline CDR1 and CDR2: SGHDT and YYEEEE.

The chain couples TRBV29-1 to TRBJ2-2; the match to TRBD1 covers 10 bases. Germline CDR1 and CDR2: SQVTM and ANQGSEA. This CDR3 spans 17 amino acids. The V and J ends lost 2 bases and 3 bases, in that order; junction bases with no gene match: 9. For the CDR3, the DNA is TGCAGCGTTGAATCTGAGAGGACAGGGGGTTACACCGGGGAGCTGTTTTTT. Protein: CSVESERTGGYTGELFF.